These T cell receptor beta chains were read from a single sample in a study of shared clonotypes between healthy human individuals. TCRdb's copy holds only in-frame clones and misses some; the assay was immunoSEQ multiplex PCR. The profile shows about 490,000 clones, 79% of them singletons. Sequencing was carried out using PBMCs. These receptors all come from a woman between 40 and 50 years old in good health. Some clones in this sample may be carry-over from other donors' samples. Both conserved end residues are part of each CDR3. The D gene is left open where the match is weak. Size values are once, few and many counts, or a class for expanded clones, and some rows have none.

v_call: TRBV10-3; d_call: .; clone_size: .; j_call: TRBJ2-7; cdr3_nt: TGTGCCACCTCTGGAGTGGGGTATCCCTCATCCTACGAGCAGTACTTC; cdr3_aa: CATSGVGYPSSYEQYF
v_call: TRBV5-6; d_call: .; clone_size: .; j_call: TRBJ2-5; cdr3_nt: TGTGCCAGCAGCCCGGGACCCCTAGAGACCCAGTACTTC; cdr3_aa: CASSPGPLETQYF
v_call: TRBV19; d_call: .; clone_size: .; j_call: TRBJ2-7; cdr3_nt: TGTGCCAGTAGGCCTGGACAGACCTACGAGCAGTACTTC; cdr3_aa: CASRPGQTYEQYF
v_call: TRBV2; d_call: TRBD1; clone_size: .; j_call: TRBJ1-5; cdr3_nt: TGTGCCAGCAGTTGGACAGGGAATCAGCCCCAGCATTTT; cdr3_aa: CASSWTGNQPQHF
v_call: TRBV5-4; d_call: .; clone_size: .; j_call: TRBJ2-7; cdr3_nt: TGTGCCAGCACCCCAGGGGGGAGCTACGAGCAGTACTTC; cdr3_aa: CASTPGGSYEQYF
v_call: TRBV7-9; d_call: .; clone_size: .; j_call: TRBJ2-5; cdr3_nt: TGTGCCAGCAGCGACCCGGGGGAGACCCAGTACTTC; cdr3_aa: CASSDPGETQYF
v_call: TRBV5-1; d_call: TRBD1; clone_size: .; j_call: TRBJ2-7; cdr3_nt: TGCGCCAGTCCGGGACAGCAGTGCGTTGGAACCTACGAGCAGTACTTC; cdr3_aa: CASPGQQCVGTYEQYF
v_call: TRBV6-1; d_call: .; clone_size: .; j_call: TRBJ1-4; cdr3_nt: TGTGCCAGCACCGACTCGGGGGGGACTAATGAAAAACTGTTTTTT; cdr3_aa: CASTDSGGTNEKLFF
v_call: TRBV2; d_call: TRBD1; clone_size: .; j_call: TRBJ1-2; cdr3_nt: TGTGCCAGCAGTATGACCACAGGGGGGGGAAGTGGCTACACCTTC; cdr3_aa: CASSMTTGGGSGYTF
v_call: TRBV30; d_call: .; clone_size: .; j_call: TRBJ2-7; cdr3_nt: TGTGCCTGGGCCCTAGAGCCCCACGAGCAGTACTTC; cdr3_aa: CAWALEPHEQYF
v_call: TRBV28; d_call: TRBD2; clone_size: .; j_call: TRBJ2-7; cdr3_nt: TGTGCCAGCAGCCGGGAGGTTCACTCCTACGAGCAGTACTTC; cdr3_aa: CASSREVHSYEQYF
v_call: TRBV7-2; d_call: .; clone_size: .; j_call: TRBJ2-1; cdr3_nt: TGTGCCAGCAGCTTACAGATGTGGGATGAGCAGTTCTTC; cdr3_aa: CASSLQMWDEQFF
v_call: TRBV6-1; d_call: .; clone_size: many; j_call: TRBJ2-7; cdr3_nt: TGTGCCAGCAGTGAACTCCGTCACGGAACCTACGAGCAGTACTTC; cdr3_aa: CASSELRHGTYEQYF
v_call: TRBV5-6; d_call: TRBD1; clone_size: few; j_call: TRBJ2-2; cdr3_nt: TGTGCCAGCAGCTTGTTAGGGACAGGGGACACCGGGGAGCTGTTTTTT; cdr3_aa: CASSLLGTGDTGELFF
v_call: TRBV7-9; d_call: .; clone_size: many; j_call: TRBJ2-7; cdr3_nt: TGTGCCAGCAGCCCACAAAACACCTACGAGCAGTACTTC; cdr3_aa: CASSPQNTYEQYF
v_call: TRBV5-1; d_call: .; clone_size: .; j_call: TRBJ2-5; cdr3_nt: TGCGCCAGCAGCTCCGATGGCCGGGCTCAAGAGACCCAGTACTTC; cdr3_aa: CASSSDGRAQETQYF
v_call: TRBV29-1; d_call: TRBD2; clone_size: once; j_call: TRBJ2-7; cdr3_nt: TGCAGCGTTCGGGGGGAGGGCTGGAGAAACGAGCAGTACTTC; cdr3_aa: CSVRGEGWRNEQYF
v_call: TRBV7-2; d_call: TRBD2; clone_size: .; j_call: TRBJ2-7; cdr3_nt: TGTGCCAGCAGCTTAGTGGCTAGCGGGGCCTCCGAGCAGTACTTC; cdr3_aa: CASSLVASGASEQYF
v_call: TRBV10-3; d_call: TRBD2; clone_size: .; j_call: TRBJ2-7; cdr3_nt: TGTGCCATCAGTGAGTCGGTCGGGACTAGTCTCTACGAGCAGTACTTC; cdr3_aa: CAISESVGTSLYEQYF
v_call: TRBV6-1; d_call: TRBD2; clone_size: .; j_call: TRBJ2-7; cdr3_nt: TGTGCCAGCACCCTTGGGACTAGCGGGGGCTACGAGCAGTACTTC; cdr3_aa: CASTLGTSGGYEQYF
v_call: TRBV2; d_call: .; clone_size: .; j_call: TRBJ1-5; cdr3_nt: TGTGCCAGCAGCTTTGGGGGGGGTTGGAATCAGCCCCAGCATTTT; cdr3_aa: CASSFGGGWNQPQHF
v_call: TRBV2; d_call: .; clone_size: .; j_call: TRBJ2-4; cdr3_nt: TGTGCCAGCAGTGTGAAAAACATTCAGTACTTC; cdr3_aa: CASSVKNIQYF
v_call: TRBV7-8; d_call: .; clone_size: few; j_call: TRBJ2-3; cdr3_nt: TGTGCCAGCAGCTTGTGGAGTGAAGATACGCAGTATTTT; cdr3_aa: CASSLWSEDTQYF
v_call: TRBV5-1; d_call: TRBD1; clone_size: few; j_call: TRBJ2-7; cdr3_nt: TGCGCCAGCAGCCTCCCCGGACAGGGGCGCGACGAGCAGTACTTC; cdr3_aa: CASSLPGQGRDEQYF
v_call: TRBV7-6; d_call: .; clone_size: .; j_call: TRBJ1-1; cdr3_nt: TGTGCCAGCAGCTTAAGAGGAGCGTCAACTGAAGCTTTCTTT; cdr3_aa: CASSLRGASTEAFF
v_call: TRBV6-5; d_call: .; clone_size: few; j_call: TRBJ2-7; cdr3_nt: TGTGCCAGCGGACCACGCTACGAGCAGTACTTC; cdr3_aa: CASGPRYEQYF
v_call: TRBV6-1; d_call: TRBD2; clone_size: .; j_call: TRBJ2-1; cdr3_nt: TGTGCCAGCAGTGAAACCAGGACTAGCGCTAGGCATGAGCAGTTCTTC; cdr3_aa: CASSETRTSARHEQFF
v_call: TRBV4-1; d_call: TRBD1; clone_size: .; j_call: TRBJ2-5; cdr3_nt: TGCGCCAGCAGCGCCTGGACAGGGGGGGTAGAGACCCAGTACTTC; cdr3_aa: CASSAWTGGVETQYF
v_call: TRBV6-1; d_call: TRBD1; clone_size: .; j_call: TRBJ1-4; cdr3_nt: TGTGCCAGCAGTGCACGACAGGGTGGTAATGAAAAACTGTTTTTT; cdr3_aa: CASSARQGGNEKLFF
v_call: TRBV2; d_call: .; clone_size: many; j_call: TRBJ2-2; cdr3_nt: TGTGCCAGCAGCCTCCTCGTCGTGGAGGGCGGGGAGCTGTTTTTT; cdr3_aa: CASSLLVVEGGELFF
v_call: TRBV7-6; d_call: .; clone_size: .; j_call: TRBJ2-7; cdr3_nt: TGTGCCAGCAGTTCGAACTACGAGCAGTACTTC; cdr3_aa: CASSSNYEQYF
v_call: TRBV5-4; d_call: .; clone_size: .; j_call: TRBJ2-1; cdr3_nt: TGTGCCAGCAGCTTGAAACAAAGTGCCGATGAGCAGTTCTTC; cdr3_aa: CASSLKQSADEQFF
v_call: TRBV30; d_call: .; clone_size: .; j_call: TRBJ2-7; cdr3_nt: TGTGCCTGGAGTGTTAGCTCCTACGAGCAGTACTTC; cdr3_aa: CAWSVSSYEQYF
v_call: TRBV7-2; d_call: .; clone_size: .; j_call: TRBJ1-4; cdr3_nt: TGTGCCAGCAGCTCTGATGGCGGGGTGGCTAATGAAAAACTGTTTTTT; cdr3_aa: CASSSDGGVANEKLFF
v_call: TRBV2; d_call: .; clone_size: once; j_call: TRBJ1-1; cdr3_nt: TGTGCCAGCACCCTAGGCAACAGACCGAACACTGAAGCTTTCTTT; cdr3_aa: CASTLGNRPNTEAFF
v_call: TRBV6-4; d_call: .; clone_size: .; j_call: TRBJ1-4; cdr3_nt: TGTGCCAGCAGTGACTCAGAGGGAACCCTTCTGTTTTTT; cdr3_aa: CASSDSEGTLLFF
v_call: TRBV29-1; d_call: .; clone_size: .; j_call: TRBJ1-1; cdr3_nt: TGCAGCGTTGAGGTGGGGCGGGGCACTGAAGCTTTCTTT; cdr3_aa: CSVEVGRGTEAFF
v_call: TRBV7-9; d_call: .; clone_size: .; j_call: TRBJ1-2; cdr3_nt: TGTGCCAGCAGCTTTGACGGCAGGGGTGGCTACACCTTC; cdr3_aa: CASSFDGRGGYTF
v_call: TRBV7-9; d_call: .; clone_size: few; j_call: TRBJ2-2; cdr3_nt: TGTGCCACCCGGAGCACCGGGGAGCTGTTTTTT; cdr3_aa: CATRSTGELFF
v_call: TRBV4-3; d_call: .; clone_size: .; j_call: TRBJ2-3; cdr3_nt: TGCGCCAGCAGTCCGAGGGGGGCCACAGATACGCAGTATTTT; cdr3_aa: CASSPRGATDTQYF
v_call: TRBV29-1; d_call: .; clone_size: once; j_call: TRBJ2-7; cdr3_nt: TGCAGCGCAAAGGGGGGGGTTGAGTACGAGCAGTACTTC; cdr3_aa: CSAKGGVEYEQYF
v_call: TRBV5-6; d_call: .; clone_size: .; j_call: TRBJ2-7; cdr3_nt: TGTGCCAGCAGCCACCTAGCGGCAGGGGGGTACGAGCAGTACTTC; cdr3_aa: CASSHLAAGGYEQYF
v_call: TRBV18; d_call: .; clone_size: .; j_call: TRBJ2-3; cdr3_nt: TGTGCCAGCTCACCTAGGACAGAACCAGATACGCAGTATTTT; cdr3_aa: CASSPRTEPDTQYF
v_call: TRBV6-1; d_call: .; clone_size: .; j_call: TRBJ1-5; cdr3_nt: TGTGCCAGCAGTGCGGGAGATCAACAGCCCCAGCATTTT; cdr3_aa: CASSAGDQQPQHF
v_call: TRBV7-6; d_call: TRBD1; clone_size: .; j_call: TRBJ2-5; cdr3_nt: TGTGCCAGCAGCCTACTATCGGTCCAGGGACAGGAGACCCAGTACTTC; cdr3_aa: CASSLLSVQGQETQYF
v_call: TRBV11-3; d_call: TRBD2; clone_size: .; j_call: TRBJ2-1; cdr3_nt: TGTGCCAGCAGCTTCGGGACTAGCGGGAGCGACGAGCAGTTCTTC; cdr3_aa: CASSFGTSGSDEQFF
v_call: TRBV20-1; d_call: TRBD2; clone_size: .; j_call: TRBJ2-7; cdr3_nt: TGCAGTGCTAGCGGGGGGTACGAGCAGTACTTC; cdr3_aa: CSASGGYEQYF
v_call: TRBV19; d_call: .; clone_size: .; j_call: TRBJ1-4; cdr3_nt: TGTGCCAGTAGCAGACAGGTGGATGAAAAACTGTTTTTT; cdr3_aa: CASSRQVDEKLFF
v_call: TRBV9; d_call: .; clone_size: .; j_call: TRBJ2-7; cdr3_nt: TGTGCCAGCAGCCCGGGGGTACGAAACGAGCAGTACTTC; cdr3_aa: CASSPGVRNEQYF
v_call: TRBV15; d_call: .; clone_size: .; j_call: TRBJ1-2; cdr3_nt: TGTGCCACCAGCAGAGATAGGTCGACAGCCCCGGGCGCTGGCTACACCTTC; cdr3_aa: CATSRDRSTAPGAGYTF
v_call: TRBV19; d_call: .; clone_size: once; j_call: TRBJ1-1; cdr3_nt: TGTGCCAGTAGTAAAAACACTGAAGCTTTCTTT; cdr3_aa: CASSKNTEAFF
v_call: TRBV5-5; d_call: TRBD2; clone_size: .; j_call: TRBJ2-3; cdr3_nt: TGTGCCAGCAGCCCAACCGGGACTAGCGGGAGAGGAGATACGCAGTATTTT; cdr3_aa: CASSPTGTSGRGDTQYF
v_call: TRBV16; d_call: TRBD2; clone_size: .; j_call: TRBJ2-1; cdr3_nt: TGTGCCAGCAGCCAATCAGGGGGGACTAGCGCCTACAATGAGCAGTTCTTC; cdr3_aa: CASSQSGGTSAYNEQFF
v_call: TRBV19; d_call: .; clone_size: .; j_call: TRBJ1-5; cdr3_nt: TGTGCCAGTAGTTTGACACTGGGCAATCAGCCCCAGCATTTT; cdr3_aa: CASSLTLGNQPQHF
v_call: TRBV27; d_call: .; clone_size: .; j_call: TRBJ2-3; cdr3_nt: TGTGCCAGCAGTTTTTATACGGTGGGGTCCATGTCAGATACGCAGTATTTT; cdr3_aa: CASSFYTVGSMSDTQYF
v_call: TRBV4-1; d_call: .; clone_size: .; j_call: TRBJ2-7; cdr3_nt: TGCGCCAGCAGCCAGCCGGGACGGCACTACGAGCAGTACTTC; cdr3_aa: CASSQPGRHYEQYF